Listed below are T cell receptor beta chains from one sample, sequenced in a study of blood T cell repertoires in COVID-19. Profiled with immunoSEQ multiplex PCR; TCRdb holds only in-frame clones, not every one. The table includes 250,000 to 350,000 clones, about nine tenths detected once. Material: peripheral blood. These receptors came from a woman in her sixties or seventies with acute or convalescent COVID-19. Each CDR3 is given with its conserved first and last residue. D genes are given only for firm matches. Not every row has a clone size; where given, it reads once, few, many or a size class.

>TRBD2|TRBJ2-4|-|TRBV28
CASRRDGLREGRRNIQYF
TGTGCCAGCAGACGCGATGGCTTGCGGGAGGGCCGGAGAAACATTCAGTACTTC
>-|TRBJ2-3|-|TRBV19
CASSIRGGTSTDTQYF
TGTGCCAGTAGTATAAGGGGGGGGACTAGCACAGATACGCAGTATTTT
>-|TRBJ2-3|-|TRBV29-1
CSVVGGQGPTDTQYF
TGCAGCGTAGTGGGGGGGCAGGGGCCCACAGATACGCAGTATTTT
>TRBD1|TRBJ2-7|-|TRBV2
CASSALATGTPYEQYF
TGTGCCAGCAGCGCTTTAGCGACAGGGACACCCTACGAGCAGTACTTC
>TRBD2|TRBJ2-5|-|TRBV7-2
CASSPGTSGGETQYF
TGTGCCAGCAGCCCTGGGACTAGCGGGGGAGAGACCCAGTACTTC
>-|TRBJ1-1|-|TRBV5-1
CASSWGTYTEAFF
TGCGCCAGCAGCTGGGGGACTTACACTGAAGCTTTCTTT
>-|TRBJ1-2|-|TRBV24-1
CATSDPDLYGYTF
TGTGCCACCAGTGATCCAGATCTCTATGGCTACACCTTC
>-|TRBJ2-2|-|TRBV5-1
CASSYNGRGSPGELFF
TGCGCCAGCAGCTATAATGGGAGGGGGTCTCCCGGGGAGCTGTTTTTT
>TRBD1|TRBJ1-4|-|TRBV6-5
CASRGQATNEKLFF
TGTGCCAGCAGGGGACAGGCAACTAATGAAAAACTGTTTTTT
>TRBD2|TRBJ2-1|-|TRBV12-5
CASGLDHSGGAYNEQFF
TGTGCTAGTGGTTTGGACCATAGCGGGGGGGCCTACAATGAGCAGTTCTTC
>TRBD1|TRBJ2-7|-|TRBV6-5
CASSRTGGSYEQYF
TGTGCCAGCAGTCGGACAGGGGGCTCCTACGAGCAGTACTTC
>-|TRBJ2-2|-|TRBV30
CAWSVRLAVTGELFF
TGTGCCTGGAGTGTACGGCTAGCCGTCACCGGGGAGCTGTTTTTT
>TRBD2|TRBJ2-6|-|TRBV2
CASSEIAGGRGANVLTF
TGTGCCAGCAGTGAAATAGCGGGAGGGCGTGGGGCCAACGTCCTGACTTTC
>-|TRBJ2-5|once|TRBV5-1
CASSGGPLETQYF
TGCGCCAGCAGCGGAGGGCCTCTCGAGACCCAGTACTTC
>-|TRBJ1-1|-|TRBV28
CASSLRTDVEAFF
TGTGCCAGCAGTTTAAGGACAGATGTTGAAGCTTTCTTT
>TRBD1|TRBJ1-5|-|TRBV24-1
CATSETGTGQPQHF
TGTGCCACCAGTGAAACCGGGACAGGGCAGCCCCAGCATTTT
>-|TRBJ1-4|-|TRBV28
CASSLGGAANEKLFF
TGTGCCAGCAGTTTAGGGGGCGCGGCTAATGAAAAACTGTTTTTT
>TRBD1|TRBJ1-6|-|TRBV6-1
CASSGVTGGLYSPLHF
TGTGCCAGCAGTGGGGTGACAGGGGGCCTTTATTCACCCCTCCACTTT
>-|TRBJ1-4|-|TRBV3-1/TRBV3-2
CASSHRGGVREKLFF
TGTGCCAGCAGCCACAGAGGAGGGGTAAGGGAAAAACTGTTTTTT
>-|TRBJ1-5|-|TRBV7-9
CASSYGRDSNQPQHF
TGTGCCAGCAGCTACGGCAGAGACTCCAATCAGCCCCAGCATTTT
>-|TRBJ1-5|-|TRBV19
CASSKENRINQPQHF
TGTGCCAGCTCGAAAGAAAACAGGATCAATCAGCCCCAGCATTTT
>TRBD1|TRBJ1-1|-|TRBV2
CASSPDRGSTEAFF
TGTGCCAGCAGTCCAGACAGGGGAAGCACTGAAGCTTTCTTT
>TRBD1|TRBJ1-4|-|TRBV4-1
CASSQGQGAGTNEKLFF
TGCGCCAGCAGCCAAGGACAGGGGGCCGGAACTAATGAAAAACTGTTTTTT
>TRBD1|TRBJ1-1|once|TRBV5-1
CASSLEGTGVGTEAFF
TGCGCCAGCAGCTTGGAGGGGACAGGGGTAGGGACTGAAGCTTTCTTT
>-|TRBJ2-2|-|TRBV9
CASSVGGAAGELFF
TGTGCCAGCAGCGTAGGGGGCGCGGCCGGGGAGCTGTTTTTT
>-|TRBJ1-2|-|TRBV21-1
CASSQGPDRAYGYTF
TGTGCCAGCAGCCAAGGCCCTGACAGGGCGTATGGCTACACCTTC
>TRBD1|TRBJ1-2|-|TRBV7-8
CANSRQGTRGYTF
TGTGCCAACAGCCGACAGGGGACGAGGGGCTACACCTTC
>-|TRBJ1-1|-|TRBV3-1/TRBV3-2
CASSRRGGNTEAFF
TGTGCCAGCAGCCGCAGGGGCGGGAACACTGAAGCTTTCTTT
>TRBD2|TRBJ2-3|few|TRBV10-2
CASSEGRGGYGTDTQYF
TGCGCCAGCAGTGAGGGCCGCGGGGGGTATGGTACAGATACGCAGTATTTT
>TRBD1|TRBJ1-1|-|TRBV5-6
CASSGTGKEFTEAFF
TGTGCCAGCAGCGGGACAGGGAAAGAGTTCACTGAAGCTTTCTTT
>TRBD2|TRBJ2-3|-|TRBV7-2
CASSLLAGGPVGTQYF
TGTGCCAGCAGTCTACTAGCGGGAGGGCCCGTTGGTACGCAGTATTTT
>-|TRBJ2-5|-|TRBV7-9
CASSSSVYKRETQYF
TGTGCCAGCAGCTCTTCGGTTTATAAGAGGGAGACCCAGTACTTC
>TRBD2|TRBJ2-5|once|TRBV11-2
CASSLGTSGLQETQYF
TGTGCCAGCAGCTTAGGGACTAGCGGGCTCCAAGAGACCCAGTACTTC
>TRBD1|TRBJ2-5|-|TRBV7-3
CASSMTGSQETQYF
TGTGCCAGCAGCATGACAGGGTCCCAAGAGACCCAGTACTTC
>TRBD2|TRBJ2-1|-|TRBV6-2/TRBV6-3
CASSYRLAGRSYNEQFF
TGTGCCAGCAGTTACAGGCTAGCGGGCCGCTCCTACAATGAGCAGTTCTTC
>-|TRBJ2-1|-|TRBV4-3
CASSAHLVVPGNEQFF
TGCGCCAGCAGCGCACATCTGGTCGTGCCTGGCAATGAGCAGTTCTTC
>-|TRBJ2-7|-|TRBV3-1/TRBV3-2
CASSPTAQGGEQYF
TGTGCCAGCAGCCCAACCGCCCAGGGAGGCGAGCAGTACTTC
>-|TRBJ2-1|-|TRBV7-8
CASSRDLASSYNEQFF
TGTGCCAGCAGCCGAGACTTAGCTAGCTCCTACAATGAGCAGTTCTTC
>-|TRBJ2-7|-|TRBV28
CASSPVAASYEQYF
TGTGCCAGCAGCCCAGTGGCGGCCTCCTACGAGCAGTACTTC
>TRBD2|TRBJ2-7|-|TRBV27
CASSSLAGDLYEQYF
TGTGCCAGCAGTTCACTAGCGGGAGATCTCTACGAGCAGTACTTC
>TRBD1|TRBJ1-2|-|TRBV11-2
CASSLSGTGGGYTF
TGTGCCAGCAGCTTAAGTGGGACAGGGGGTGGCTACACCTTC
>-|TRBJ1-2|-|TRBV29-1
CSPEGLANYGYTF
TGCAGCCCCGAGGGCCTAGCTAACTATGGCTACACCTTC
>-|TRBJ2-7|-|TRBV28
CASRVNDFYEQYF
TGTGCCAGCAGAGTCAACGACTTCTACGAGCAGTACTTC